Shown below are 21 T cell receptor beta chains from a single sample sequenced in a study of blood T cell repertoires in COVID-19. Clones were read by immunoSEQ multiplex PCR, and TCRdb kept only the in-frame ones, dropping some. The table has 250,000 to 350,000 clones, just over 85% seen once. The specimen was peripheral blood. Receptors originate from a woman in her twenties or thirties with active or convalescent COVID-19.

In its sample, this clone was seen a few times. This chain connects TRBV12-3 or TRBV12-4 to TRBJ1-2; the D gene is possibly TRBD1 (6 bases). V lost 5 bases to trimming and J lost 8 bases, with 12 bases between them. The CDR3 consists of 12 residues. CDR3 region: CASSAGVRGYTF. The CDR3 DNA reads TGTGCCAGCAGTGCAGGGGTAAGGGGCTACACCTTC.

J is TRBJ2-5 and V is TRBV27; D may be TRBD1 (5 bases). Germline loops: CDR1 MNHEY, CDR2 SMNVEV (reference sequence). V lost 5 bases and J lost 4, with 20 bases in between. The CDR3 runs 16 residues. The CDR3 protein is CASSAARQQTGETQYF. CDR3 nucleotides: TGTGCCAGCAGTGCTGCCCGACAGCAGACCGGAGAGACCCAGTACTTC.

The chain has TRBV7-6 and TRBJ2-3; D not certain. The CDR3 spans 13 residues. The V end lost 5 bases, the J end lost 6 bases, and 12 bases lay between the germline ends. The germline CDR1 and CDR2 sequences are SGHVS and FNYEAQ. The CDR3 nucleotides read TGTGCCAGCAGCCTACGACAAACGGATACGCAGTATTTT. As protein: CASSLRQTDTQYF.

J is TRBJ1-4 and V is TRBV19; 12 nucleotides line up with TRBD1. With V trimmed by 5 bases and J by 7 bases, 5 bases remained unmatched. The CDR3 runs to 15 residues. Germline V gene data show CDR1 as LNHDA and CDR2 as SQIVND (reference sequence). In nucleotides, the CDR3 is TGTGCCAGTAGTCCTCCGGGACAGGGGGCTGAAAAACTGTTTTTT. Translating it yields CASSPPGQGAEKLFF.

Only a few counts were recorded for this clone. The rearrangement uses TRBV7-2 and TRBJ1-1; D is undetermined. Trimming cost V 2 bases and J 1 base, with 5 bases left between them. Looked up from germline, CDR1 is SGHTA and CDR2 is FQGNSA. CDR3 length: 13 residues. In nucleotides, the CDR3 is TGTGCCAGCAGCTTATTACAGAACACTGAAGCTTTCTTT. It yields the protein CASSLLQNTEAFF. The whole variable domain, remainder taken from reference TRBV7-2 and TRBJ1-1, is GAGVSQSPSNKVTEKGKDVELRCDPISGHTALYWYRQSLGQGLEFLIYFQGNSAPDKSGLPSDRFSAERTGGSVSTLTIQRTQQEDSAVYLCASSLLQNTEAFFGQGTRLTVV.

The CDR3 coding sequence is TGTGCCAGTAAGCTTACCTACAGGGCAGCCGTTGAAGCTTTCTTT. This encodes CASKLTYRAAVEAFF. This rearrangement joins TRBV19 to TRBJ1-1; D is perhaps TRBD1 (6 bases). The V gene lost 7 bases and the J gene lost 7 bases, with 22 bases spanning the gap. Germline lookup yields CDR1 LNHDA and CDR2 SQIVND (reference sequence). The CDR3 runs to 15 residues.

The chain uses TRBV7-6 and TRBJ1-2; D is ambiguous. Germline V lookup: CDR1 SGHVS, CDR2 FNYEAQ. CDR3 length: 13 amino acids. Trimming cost V 1 base and J 4 bases, with 7 bases left between them. The CDR3 loop is CASSLGAGYGYTF. CDR3 in DNA: TGTGCCAGCAGCTTAGGGGCCGGCTATGGCTACACCTTC.

The CDR3 reads CASSLGQGKIGEETQYF. The CDR3 nucleotides read TGTGCCAGCAGCTTGGGACAGGGAAAGATTGGGGAAGAGACCCAGTACTTC. The V call is TRBV11-2, the J call TRBJ2-5, with 9 bases identical to TRBD1. The CDR3 extends over 17 amino acids. Germline assignment: CDR1 SGHAT and CDR2 FQNNGV. With 3 bases clipped from V and 3 bases from J, the junction kept 11 bases outside the gene matches.

The rearrangement joins TRBV7-8 to TRBJ2-1, with 8 bases identical to TRBD1. Germline CDR1 reads SGHVS; CDR2 reads FQNEAQ. The ends lost 3 bases at V and 7 bases at J; junction bases unmatched: 5. The CDR3 has 14 residues. This chain's CDR3 is CASSFGQGGNEQFF. CDR3 nucleotide sequence: TGTGCCAGCAGCTTCGGACAGGGCGGGAATGAGCAGTTCTTC.

This clone came up a few times. The chain combines TRBV11-2 with TRBJ2-2; no firm D call. The CDR3 extends over 12 amino acids. Germline CDR1 and CDR2: SGHAT and FQNNGV. The V gene lost 5 bases and the J gene lost 4 bases, with 5 bases spanning the gap. The CDR3 DNA follows: TGTGCCAGCAGCCCCCTCACCGGGGAGCTGTTTTTT. Translation: CASSPLTGELFF.

The chain recombines TRBV24-1 with TRBJ2-5; 7 bases are shared with TRBD2. The CDR3 is 16 residues long. Per the germline V gene, CDR1 is KGHDR and CDR2 is SFDVKD. V was pared by 6 bases and J by 1 base, with 10 bases of the junction left unmatched. The CDR3 region has the DNA TGTGCCACCAGTATACCGGGGAGCGGGGCCCAAGAGACCCAGTACTTC. Translating it yields CATSIPGSGAQETQYF.

The chain employs TRBV4-3 and TRBJ1-2; 9 bases match TRBD1. V gave up 1 base and J gave up 7 bases; unmatched junction bases: 10. The CDR3 length is 16 residues. The germline V gene has CDR1 LGHNA and CDR2 YSLEER. Written as DNA, the CDR3 is TGCGCCAGCAGCCAAGTTTACGAGGACAGGGGCTCTGGCTACACCTTC. As protein: CASSQVYEDRGSGYTF.

This chain connects TRBV7-9 to TRBJ1-6; perhaps TRBD1 as D (6 bases). Germline V gives CDR1 SEHNR, CDR2 FQNEAQ (reference sequence). The V end was cut by 1 base, the J end by 7 bases, with 17 bases between. The CDR3 has 17 amino acids. The DNA for the CDR3 is TGTGCCAGCAGCTTAGGGACAGCGAGGGCAAGCAATTCACCCCTCCACTTT. Its translation: CASSLGTARASNSPLHF.

The chain couples TRBV3-1 (or the pseudogene TRBV3-2) to TRBJ1-1, with TRBD1 matching 7 bases. The germline V gene encodes CDR1 LGHDT and CDR2 YNNKEL (reference sequence). The CDR3 contains 14 residues. V lost 4 bases to trimming and J lost 0 bases; unmatched junction nucleotides: 2. CDR3 nucleotides: TGTGCCAGCAGCCCCGACAGGGTGAACACTGAAGCTTTCTTT. Translated, it gives CASSPDRVNTEAFF.

The chain links TRBV5-1 to TRBJ2-5; TRBD1 is a possible D gene (6 bases). Trimming pared 3 bases from V and 4 bases from J, leaving 13 bases between. This CDR3 is 14 amino acids long. Looked up from germline, CDR1 is SGHRS and CDR2 is YFSETQ. CDR3 loop: CASSSITGTETQYF. CDR3 DNA: TGCGCCAGCAGCTCCATCACAGGGACAGAGACCCAGTACTTC. Combining the CDR3 with reference TRBV5-1 and TRBJ2-5 gives the whole variable domain KAGVTQTPRYLIKTRGQQVTLSCSPISGHRSVSWYQQTPGQGLQFLFEYFSETQRNKGNFPGRFSGRQFSNSRSEMNVSTLELGDSALYLCASSSITGTETQYFGPGTRLLVL.

V gene TRBV6-4 combines with J gene TRBJ1-5, with D unclear. Germline V gene data show CDR1 as MRHNA and CDR2 as SNTAGT. V shed 4 bases and J shed 6 bases, with 19 bases lying between them. This CDR3 has 16 residues. CDR3: CASSGVVAGIGQPQHF. For the CDR3, the DNA is TGTGCCAGCAGTGGGGTAGTAGCGGGGATAGGTCAGCCCCAGCATTTT.

The chain combines TRBV4-2 with TRBJ1-1, with a weak D call TRBD1 (5 bases). The CDR3 is 18 amino acids. Deletions cut 2 bases from V and 1 base from J, with 20 bases between. In germline, CDR1 is LGHNA, CDR2 YNFKEQ. In DNA form, the CDR3 reads TGTGCCAGCAGCCAAAGGAGGGTGTTGGCAGGGCCGAACACTGAAGCTTTCTTT. It specifies CASSQRRVLAGPNTEAFF.

The CDR3 DNA follows: TGTGCCAGCAGAAAGGGGGTCGGTAGGGAGACCCAGTACTTC. It yields the protein CASRKGVGRETQYF. This chain connects TRBV6-5 to TRBJ2-5; possibly TRBD1 for D (6 bases). Trimming shortened V by 6 bases and J by 5 bases, and 16 bases separated the two germline ends. Looked up from germline, CDR1 is MNHEY and CDR2 is SVGAGI. The CDR3 has 14 amino acids.

The chain recombines TRBV7-2 with TRBJ2-5; TRBD2 might be the D (7 bases). V shed 1 base and J shed 5 bases, with 11 bases lying between them. This CDR3 has 14 amino acids. From germline, CDR1 is SGHTA and CDR2 FQGNSA. CDR3 nucleotides: TGTGCCAGCAGCTTAGTGGGGGGGCTTGAGACCCAGTACTTC. Its translation: CASSLVGGLETQYF.

This chain links TRBV25-1 with TRBJ1-4; tentatively, D is TRBD1 (6 bases). Trimming removed 4 bases at V and 3 bases at J, with 12 bases between. CDR3 size: 15 residues. The germline gives CDR1 MGHDK, CDR2 SYGVNS. CDR3 sequence: CASSATGPSNEKLFF. CDR3 nucleotides: TGTGCCAGCAGTGCCACAGGGCCCTCTAATGAAAAACTGTTTTTT.

On this clone: The same CDR3 is also encoded by other DNA sequences in this sample. The chain's CDR3 is CASSLAGNEQFF. The CDR3 nucleotides read TGCGCCAGCAGCTTAGCAGGCAATGAGCAGTTCTTC. This sequence joins TRBV5-1 and TRBJ2-1; no clear D gene. Germline CDR1 and CDR2: SGHRS and YFSETQ. V lost 2 bases to trimming and J lost 6 bases, with 6 bases between them. The CDR3 contains 12 residues.